This TCR beta chain was found in a study of metastatic and nonmetastatic thyroid tumors. Across the study: Repertoires from blood and tumor or nodule tissue of malignant and benign thyroid patients were compared.

The CDR3 runs 13 residues. Between the trimmed V and J ends, which lost 2 bases and 1 base, there was a span of 5 bases. In germline, CDR1 is WSHSY, CDR2 SAAADI. Regarding the study as a whole: Across blood and tumor, TCR beta diversity in malignant thyroid tumors was reportedly significantly higher than in benign nodules.

Worth noting for this clone: The antigen remains unidentified.

No treatment of any kind had been given to any patient before thyroid surgery. Through MiXCR, TCRdb re-clonotyped the PCR reads. The sample includes 15,000 or so clones, more than 3% seen only once; the top ten take less than 30%. This TCR was sampled from a female donor with papillary thyroid cancer or a benign thyroid nodule (not recorded which). Some clones in this sample may be carry-over from other donors' samples. The V and J genes are TRBV10-2 and TRBJ1-1; D gene unclear. Material for sequencing was tumor tissue. The CDR3 DNA follows: TGCGCCAGCAGTGAGGGGAAGAACACTGAAGCTTTCTTT. The encoded protein is CASSEGKNTEAFF.